The T cell receptor beta chain described here comes from a study of OX40 agonist ivuxolimab in advanced cancers. A note on the overall study: The costimulatory receptor OX40 (CD134) was targeted by ivuxolimab, a fully human IgG2 agonistic monoclonal antibody. The paper describes the monotherapy dose-escalation part (N ≈ 52 patients) of the phase I trial of ivuxolimab. Intravenous ivuxolimab was administered to patients every 2 weeks at six dose levels: 0.01, 0.1, 0.3, 1.5, 3 and 10 mg/kg. Peripheral TCRbeta sequencing aimed to test whether ivuxolimab altered TCR sequence diversity and caused clonal T-cell expansion. Of the roughly 52 dose-escalation patients, hepatocellular carcinoma was present in around 20, melanoma in approximately 15, renal cell carcinoma in 9 and head and neck cancer in 9. Patients were allowed to have had prior anti-PD-1, anti-PD-L1 or anti-CTLA-4 therapy, and approximately 40% of the dose-escalation patients had previously received checkpoint inhibitors. Partial responses occurred in three dose-escalation patients: two with cutaneous melanoma and one with hepatocellular carcinoma. In the dose-escalation cohort, 82.7% of patients were male, and the mean age was roughly 60 years, with a range of 23 to 79.

General findings and caveats noted by the study authors: At doses from 0.1 to 3.0 mg/kg, clonal expansion was seen in both CD4+ and CD8+ blood T cells between baseline and week 6. Antigen specificity was not determined for the clonally expanded peripheral T cells. Low levels of normalized T-cell clonal expansion were also seen in some patients who did not respond. In partial responders in the 0.1-3.0 mg/kg groups, normalized peripheral clonal expansion was found to be among the lowest, especially among CD8+ T cells. After ivuxolimab, CD8+ T cells had more expanded clones than CD4+ T cells on average.

Notes on this clone: What antigen it recognizes has not been identified. No clone much larger than this one lies a single base away; base qualities are absent.

The germline V gene sets CDR1 to MNHEY and CDR2 to SVGAGI. At the junction V is shortened by 4 bases and J by 4 bases, with 9 bases in between. The CDR3 runs 13 residues from the cysteine to the phenylalanine. The kept DNA is CDR3 alone, 39 bases in frame from the first base. For sequencing of the TCRbeta CDR3 region, genomic DNA was extracted from the sorted cells. The immunoSEQ Assay was used to sequence the TCRbeta CDR3 regions. TCRdb limited this immuneACCESS table to in-frame rearrangements with V and J called. A share of clones is missing; checked studies link under half to unresolved V genes, and the rest is unexplained. Recorded for this sample are about 58,000 clones; around nine tenths of them occurred a single time. The ten largest clones add up to 0.77% of the sample. The trial excluded patients who had a history of autoimmune disease or who were on systemic immunosuppression. Peripheral blood for TCR sequencing was collected from all dose cohorts at baseline, on cycle 4 day 1, and on cycle 7 day 1. Samples came from an open-label, multicenter, first-in-human phase I dose-escalation trial of ivuxolimab. Adults with locally advanced or metastatic head and neck squamous cell, hepatocellular, melanoma or renal cell carcinoma were enrolled in the trial. Before TCR sequencing, CD4+ T cells and CD8+ T cells from peripheral blood were sorted into separate populations.

The material sequenced was CD4+ or CD8+ T cells sorted from blood, taken in a trial of the OX40 agonist ivuxolimab. The chain is encoded by TRBV6-5 joined to TRBJ2-3; a weak D assignment points to TRBD1 (6 bases agree). This TCR derives from an adult with an advanced solid tumor such as melanoma, head and neck, liver or kidney cancer. The encoded CDR3 is CASSFRGPDTQYF. DNA sequence: TGTGCCAGCAGTTTCAGGGGCCCAGATACGCAGTATTTT.